The 27 T cell receptor beta chains below were found in one sample sequenced in a study of shared clonotypes between healthy human individuals. Generated by immunoSEQ multiplex PCR, the TCRdb table keeps only in-frame clones and is missing some. The sample lists approximately 1.5 million clones, less than 99% occurring once. What was sequenced was naive CD4+ T cells sorted from blood. Subset indicated: CD45RA+ positively selected. The receptor source for this set is a man aged 30 to 39 in good health.

Regarding this clone: Other nucleotide sequences in the sample specify the same CDR3. The rearrangement uses TRBV6-5 and TRBJ2-7; possible D gene TRBD2, 6 bases. Trimming removed 3 bases at V and 7 bases at J, with 13 bases between. The CDR3 length is 13 residues. Germline V gene data show CDR1 as MNHEY and CDR2 as SVGAGI. The CDR3 is CASSYGGAGEQYF. The CDR3 coding sequence is TGTGCCAGCAGTTATGGAGGGGCGGGTGAGCAGTACTTC.

The J gene is TRBJ1-5, the V gene TRBV27; D call uncertain. The CDR3 extends over 15 amino acids. V was shortened by 4 bases and J by 4 bases, with 14 bases between the two germline ends. In germline, CDR1 is MNHEY, CDR2 SMNVEV (reference sequence). CDR3 residues: CASSSGQAVNQPQHF. DNA of the CDR3: TGTGCCAGCAGTTCCGGTCAAGCGGTTAATCAGCCCCAGCATTTT.

The genes are TRBV6-5 and TRBJ1-5; D call uncertain. The length of the CDR3 is 13 residues. Germline V gene lookup returns CDR1 MNHEY and CDR2 SVGAGI. Between the trimmed V and J ends, which lost 4 bases and 9 bases, there was a span of 13 bases. CDR3 DNA sequence: TGTGCCAGCAGTTCGATACGGGGAAGGCCCCAGCATTTT. Translation: CASSSIRGRPQHF.

Comments on this clone: Other DNA sequences in the same sample also yield this CDR3. The chain is built from TRBV9 and TRBJ2-1, with 12 nucleotides matching TRBD2. Trimming took 0 bases from V and 7 from J; bases not matched to a gene: 5. Germline CDR1 is SGDLS and CDR2 is YYNGEE. This CDR3 comprises 16 residues. In DNA form, the CDR3 reads TGTGCCAGCAGCGTAGGACTAGCGGGAGTTGTTAATGAGCAGTTCTTC. Amino acid sequence: CASSVGLAGVVNEQFF. Using reference TRBV9 and TRBJ2-1 for the parts outside the CDR3, the full variable domain is DSGVTQTPKHLITATGQRVTLRCSPRSGDLSVYWYQQSLDQGLQFLIQYYNGEERAKGNILERFSAQQFPDLHSELNLSSLELGDSALYFCASSVGLAGVVNEQFFGPGTRLTVL.

This sequence joins TRBV9 and TRBJ2-1; 9 nucleotides match TRBD1. The V segment lost 0 bases and the J segment 5 bases; nucleotides outside the gene matches: 6. This CDR3 comprises 16 residues. Germline V gives CDR1 SGDLS, CDR2 YYNGEE. CDR3 protein: CASSVDPGTGNNEQFF. CDR3 coding DNA: TGTGCCAGCAGCGTAGACCCCGGGACAGGGAACAATGAGCAGTTCTTC.

The chain carries TRBV25-1 and TRBJ1-5; tentative D call: TRBD1 (5 bases). The CDR3 consists of 13 residues. V was shortened by 4 bases and J by 3 bases, with 7 bases between the two germline ends. Germline loops: CDR1 MGHDK, CDR2 SYGVNS. CDR3 residues: CASSGGTNQPQHF. In DNA form, the CDR3 reads TGTGCCAGCAGTGGGGGCACCAATCAGCCCCAGCATTTT.

The genes are TRBV5-1 and TRBJ2-7, with D possibly being TRBD2 (6 bases). CDR1 SGHRS and CDR2 YFSETQ come from the germline V gene. The V end lost 2 bases, the J end lost 0 bases, and 12 bases lay between the germline ends. CDR3 size: 15 residues. The CDR3 is CASSLVRGTSYEQYF. CDR3 nucleotide sequence: TGCGCCAGCAGCTTAGTCCGCGGGACCTCCTACGAGCAGTACTTC.

The V call is TRBV5-1, the J call TRBJ2-3; 14 bases are a match to TRBD2. The germline CDR1 and CDR2 sequences are SGHRS and YFSETQ. V shed 4 bases and J 4 bases; nucleotides not matched to a gene: 8. The CDR3 is 17 residues long. This CDR3 reads CASSRAGTSGSSDTQYF. The CDR3 DNA reads as TGCGCCAGCAGCAGAGCCGGGACTAGCGGGAGTTCAGATACGCAGTATTTT.

Concerning this clone: The same CDR3 can be traced to other DNA sequences in this sample. The chain combines TRBV10-3 with TRBJ2-1, with 9 bases aligning to TRBD2. Germline V gene sequence: CDR1 ENHRY, CDR2 SYGVKD. V shed 0 bases, J shed 7 bases, and the junction held 1 base outside the gene matches. This CDR3 is 14 amino acids long. The CDR3 here is CAISESTSGNEQFF. The CDR3, as DNA: TGTGCCATCAGTGAGTCAACTAGCGGGAATGAGCAGTTCTTC.

V and J are TRBV28 and TRBJ2-1; TRBD2 aligns across 7 bases. This CDR3 has 15 amino acids. Trimming cost V 2 bases and J 5 bases; bases outside gene matches: 6. In germline, CDR1 is MDHEN, CDR2 SYDVKM. As DNA, the CDR3 is TGTGCCAGCAGTTTACCCAGGGAGGGGCACAATGAGCAGTTCTTC. Residues: CASSLPREGHNEQFF.

This chain links TRBV27 with TRBJ2-7, with unresolved D. CDR1 is MNHEY, CDR2 SMNVEV, per germline (reference sequence). The CDR3 is 14 residues long. Trimming took off 5 bases at V and 5 bases at J, with 16 bases between the two ends. The CDR3 spells CASSRYLLADEQYF. The CDR3 DNA follows: TGTGCCAGCAGTCGATATTTGTTGGCCGACGAGCAGTACTTC.

This clone has only one observation. The chain has TRBV7-2 and TRBJ2-7; 7 bases are a match to TRBD2. This CDR3 has 18 amino acids. Germline CDR1 is SGHTA and CDR2 is FQGNSA. The junction had 11 bases not matched to a gene; V was cut back by 0 bases and J by 0 bases. The CDR3 reads CASSLARGTLTSSYEQYF. In DNA form, the CDR3 reads TGTGCCAGCAGCTTAGCGCGGGGGACTTTGACAAGCTCCTACGAGCAGTACTTC.

This rearrangement joins TRBV28 to TRBJ1-5; D is uncertain. This CDR3 comprises 18 residues. Deletions cut 1 base from V and 0 bases from J, with 16 bases between. Germline assignment: CDR1 MDHEN and CDR2 SYDVKM. CDR3 bases: TGTGCCAGCAGTTTATTAGACCCCGGGGAGTATAGCAATCAGCCCCAGCATTTT. This encodes CASSLLDPGEYSNQPQHF.

The chain couples TRBV5-1 to TRBJ2-1, with 12 bases that match TRBD2. In germline, CDR1 is SGHRS, CDR2 YFSETQ. The CDR3 totals 15 residues. Trimming removed 0 bases from V and 10 bases from J; junction bases left unmatched: 5. Here the CDR3 DNA reads TGCGCCAGCAGCTTGGTGGCTAGCGGGAGGGGAGAGCAGTTCTTC. Its protein product is CASSLVASGRGEQFF.

The chain has TRBV10-3 and TRBJ1-3, with TRBD1 as a possible D gene (5 bases). This CDR3 contains 15 residues. The V gene's germline CDR1 is ENHRY and CDR2 SYGVKD. Trimming cost V 1 base and J 2 bases, with 9 bases left between them. CDR3 nucleotides: TGTGCCATCAGTGAGTTACAGGCCGCTGGAAACACCATATATTTT. Its translation: CAISELQAAGNTIYF.

J is TRBJ1-1 and V is TRBV25-1; a weak D match, TRBD1 (5 bases). Trimming left V 2 bases short and J 0 bases short, with 19 bases between. The CDR3 sequence is 18 residues long. Germline V lookup: CDR1 MGHDK, CDR2 SYGVNS. Here the CDR3 reads CASSEGSLSWGVNTEAFF. CDR3 nucleotide sequence: TGTGCCAGCAGTGAAGGGTCGCTATCATGGGGGGTGAACACTGAAGCTTTCTTT.

The chain is built from TRBV29-1 and TRBJ2-2; the D gene is possibly TRBD2 (6 bases). CDR1 SQVTM and CDR2 ANQGSEA come from the germline V gene. Trimming removed 8 bases from V and 7 bases from J, with 11 bases in between. The CDR3 consists of 11 residues. CDR3 amino acids: CSTAGNGELFF. The CDR3 coding sequence is TGCAGCACCGCGGGGAACGGGGAGCTGTTTTTT.

This rearrangement joins TRBV18 to TRBJ1-1, with D perhaps matching TRBD1 (5 bases). The germline CDR1 and CDR2 sequences are KGHSH and LQKENI. The V and J ends lost 2 bases and 1 base respectively, with 14 bases between them. This CDR3 is 16 amino acids long. The CDR3 coding sequence is TGTGCCAGCTCACCAGTTTTAGTTCAGGGGAACACTGAAGCTTTCTTT. Translation: CASSPVLVQGNTEAFF.

The CDR3 DNA reads TGTGCCAGCAAGATTACAGGGGCAGCAGAAGATACGCAGTATTTT. The encoded protein is CASKITGAAEDTQYF. V usage is TRBV6-6 and J usage is TRBJ2-3, with 7 bases fitting TRBD1. The CDR3 has 15 amino acids. Germline V gene data show CDR1 as MNHNY and CDR2 as SVGAGI (reference sequence). Germline trimming cut 7 bases from V and 5 bases from J; bases unmatched to any gene: 12.

The chain is built from TRBV11-3 and TRBJ2-1; D perhaps matches TRBD2 (5 bases). Trimming stripped 4 bases from V and 6 bases from J, with 10 bases between. The germline V gene encodes CDR1 SGHNT and CDR2 YENEEA. There are 13 residues in the CDR3. CDR3 nucleotide sequence: TGTGCCAGCAGCTCCTCGGGGATCAATGAGCAGTTCTTC. Translating it yields CASSSSGINEQFF. Full variable domain (remainder filled in from reference TRBV11-3 and TRBJ2-1): EAGVVQSPRYKIIEKKQPVAFWCNPISGHNTLYWYLQNLGQGPELLIRYENEEAVDDSQLPKDRFSAERLKGVDSTLKIQPAELGDSAVYLCASSSSGINEQFFGPGTRLTVL.

The chain uses TRBV5-1 and TRBJ2-7, with TRBD2 as a possible D gene (5 bases). Germline V gene sequence: CDR1 SGHRS, CDR2 YFSETQ. Trimming cost V 1 base and J 4 bases, with 15 bases left between them. The CDR3 covers 15 residues. The CDR3 bases are TGCGCCAGCAGCTTGAGAGGGCCCTCCGTGTACGAGCAGTACTTC. Protein sequence: CASSLRGPSVYEQYF.

This sequence joins TRBV28 and TRBJ2-7; 7 nucleotides line up with TRBD1. This CDR3 is 15 amino acids long. V lost 5 bases to trimming and J lost 2 bases; unmatched junction nucleotides: 9. Germline V gene data show CDR1 as MDHEN and CDR2 as SYDVKM. In DNA form, the CDR3 reads TGTGCCAGCAGTCACAACCGGGACAGCCCCTACGAGCAGTACTTC. Translation gives CASSHNRDSPYEQYF. Full variable domain (rest looked up from reference TRBV28 and TRBJ2-7): DVKVTQSSRYLVKRTGEKVFLECVQDMDHENMFWYRQDPGLGLRLIYFSYDVKMKEKGDIPEGYSVSREKKERFSLILESASTNQTSMYLCASSHNRDSPYEQYFGPGTRLTVT.

The chain combines TRBV7-2 with TRBJ2-5, with a possible D match to TRBD1 (6 bases). Looked up from germline, CDR1 is SGHTA and CDR2 is FQGNSA. V was trimmed by 2 bases and J by 3 bases, leaving 16 bases between them. CDR3 length: 16 amino acids. CDR3 sequence: CASSLWRLPGEETQYF. In DNA, the CDR3 is TGTGCCAGCAGCTTATGGCGCCTTCCAGGGGAAGAGACCCAGTACTTC.

V and J are TRBV15 and TRBJ2-2; tentatively, D is TRBD2 (6 bases). The CDR3 sequence is 16 residues long. Trimming removed 3 bases from V and 5 bases from J, with 16 bases in between. Germline lookup yields CDR1 LNHNV and CDR2 YYDKDF (reference sequence). For the CDR3, the DNA is TGTGCCACCAGCAGGGGGGGAGTGATGAGGACCGGGGAGCTGTTTTTT. Translated, it gives CATSRGGVMRTGELFF.

Turning to this clone: The identical CDR3 is also encoded by other nucleotide sequences in the sample. CDR3 nucleotide sequence: TGCAGTGCTACAAGCCCCTACGAGCAGTACTTC. Residues: CSATSPYEQYF. The gene calls are TRBV20-1 and TRBJ2-7; D gene uncertain. Germline assignment: CDR1 DFQATT and CDR2 SNEGSKA (reference sequence). The CDR3 has 11 residues. Trimming stripped 4 bases from V and 2 bases from J, with 6 bases between.

The rearrangement uses TRBV5-6 and TRBJ2-1; a weak D match, TRBD2 (5 bases). Germline V gene sequence: CDR1 SGHDT, CDR2 YYEEEE. The CDR3 is made up of 17 amino acids. Trimming shortened V by 1 base and J by 0 bases, and 14 bases separated the two germline ends. The CDR3 loop reads CASSLIVALGSYNEQFF. For the CDR3, the DNA is TGTGCCAGCAGCTTGATAGTAGCGCTCGGCTCCTACAATGAGCAGTTCTTC.

The chain joins TRBV11-3 to TRBJ1-1; D is unclear. This CDR3 comprises 13 residues. Trimming left V 1 base short and J 1 base short, with 4 bases between. Germline V lookup: CDR1 SGHNT, CDR2 YENEEA. The CDR3 spells CASSLGPNTEAFF. CDR3 coding DNA: TGTGCCAGCAGCTTAGGACCGAACACTGAAGCTTTCTTT.